This T cell receptor beta chain was recorded in a study of T cell responses to AZD1222 COVID-19 vaccine. The assay was immunoSEQ multiplex PCR, and TCRdb's table has in-frame clones only and misses some. This table holds approximately 120,000 clones, 88% found once. The study's findings and limits: Just a handful of AZD1222 recipients tested seropositive at baseline. Close to half of spike-specific TCRs reportedly recognize unmutated variant regions.

Germline CDR1 reads LNHNV; CDR2 reads YYDKDF (reference sequence). The CDR3 covers 14 residues. V was trimmed by 0 bases and J by 1 base, leaving 6 bases between them. For this clone: Its antigen is unknown.

The source was peripheral blood, collected on day 0 of MenACWY control vaccination. This receptor was identified in an adult in good health. This chain joins TRBV15 and TRBJ2-5; possible D gene TRBD2, 5 bases. This CDR3 reads CATSRDRGQETQYF. CDR3 DNA sequence: TGTGCCACCAGCAGAGATCGGGGCCAAGAGACCCAGTACTTC.